This entry is about one TCR beta chain. This sample was taken from a study of T cell repertoires in cytomegalovirus infection. TCRdb reprocessed the reads with MiXCR, giving one entry per CDR3 protein. Of around 530,000 distinct CDR3 sequences in the sample, roughly 29% were seen once. Germline CDR1 reads MGHDK; CDR2 reads SYGVNS. The V end was cut by 3 bases, the J end by 7 bases, with 12 bases between. The CDR3 runs to 14 residues. The V gene is TRBV25-1, the J gene TRBJ2-2; D ambiguous. The sample was PBMCs. This TCR derives from a human donor in good health (CMV status not recorded). Some clones in this sample may be carry-over from other donors' samples. The DNA of the CDR3 is TGTGCCAGCAGTGATGGACCGAGGAGCGGGGAGCTGTTTTTT. Translated, it gives CASSDGPRSGELFF.